Listed below are T cell receptor beta chains from one sample, sequenced in a study of blood T cell repertoires in COVID-19. The method was immunoSEQ multiplex PCR; TCRdb's version includes in-frame clones alone and lacks a portion of them. The sample has 200,000 to 250,000 clones, roughly four fifths seen once. The sample comprised peripheral blood. These receptors all stem from a woman aged 45-60 years with acute or convalescent COVID-19. Each CDR3 is given with its conserved first and last residue. A D gene is named only where the DNA matches it firmly. Some rows have no size entry. The others give once, few or many, or a class for an expanded clone.

size,length,J,V,D,CDR3,DNA
medium-sized,13,TRBJ2-2,TRBV27,.,CASRTLGVGELFF,TGTGCCAGCAGAACCCTAGGAGTCGGGGAGCTGTTTTTT
many,17,TRBJ1-2,TRBV28,TRBD1,CASSSAPGQKRGYGYTF,TGTGCCAGCAGTTCTGCGCCGGGACAGAAAAGAGGCTATGGCTACACCTTC
.,19,TRBJ1-6,TRBV21-1,.,CASTRDRYHPSSYNSPLHF,TGTGCCAGCACCAGAGACAGATATCACCCGAGCTCCTATAATTCACCCCTCCACTTT
.,17,TRBJ2-3,TRBV6-2/TRBV6-3,TRBD2,CARSYVRGGGVKDTQYF,TGTGCCCGCAGTTACGTCAGGGGCGGGGGGGTTAAAGATACGCAGTATTTT
.,18,TRBJ2-1,TRBV5-1,.,CASSLGPASLSSYNEQFF,TGCGCCAGCAGCTTGGGCCCTGCGAGTCTGAGCTCCTACAATGAGCAGTTCTTC
.,16,TRBJ2-1,TRBV11-2,TRBD2,CASSLGVAGIYNEQFF,TGTGCCAGCAGCCTGGGGGTAGCGGGAATCTACAATGAGCAGTTCTTC
few,15,TRBJ1-1,TRBV5-1,TRBD1,CASSLGQGMNTEAFF,TGCGCCAGCAGCTTGGGACAGGGGATGAACACTGAAGCTTTCTTT
.,14,TRBJ1-5,TRBV28,TRBD1,CASSRYRGNQPQHF,TGTGCCAGCAGTCGATACAGGGGAAATCAGCCCCAGCATTTT
.,14,TRBJ2-2,TRBV3-1/TRBV3-2,.,CASSQFSVTGELFF,TGTGCCAGCAGCCAATTCTCGGTCACCGGGGAGCTGTTTTTT
.,13,TRBJ1-1,TRBV7-2,.,CASSLGPGSEAFF,TGTGCCAGCAGCTTAGGCCCGGGATCTGAAGCTTTCTTT
.,16,TRBJ1-5,TRBV3-1/TRBV3-2,.,CASSSPRGSRNQPQHF,TGTGCCAGCAGCAGTCCCCGGGGGTCTCGCAATCAGCCCCAGCATTTT
.,13,TRBJ1-1,TRBV3-1/TRBV3-2,.,CASTRQANTEAFF,TGTGCCAGCACCCGACAGGCGAACACTGAAGCTTTCTTT
.,18,TRBJ2-5,TRBV3-1/TRBV3-2,TRBD2,CASSQENLAGTTQETQYF,TGTGCCAGCAGCCAAGAAAATCTAGCGGGGACAACCCAAGAGACCCAGTACTTC
.,11,TRBJ1-1,TRBV30,.,CAWSVSTEAFF,TGTGCCTGGAGTGTCAGCACTGAAGCTTTCTTT
.,13,TRBJ2-7,TRBV5-1,TRBD2,CASKLAGSYEQYF,TGCGCCAGCAAGCTAGCGGGATCCTACGAGCAGTACTTC
.,14,TRBJ2-5,TRBV10-1,.,CASSGPGQGETQYF,TGCGCCAGCAGTGGACCGGGACAAGGGGAGACCCAGTACTTC
.,19,TRBJ1-4,TRBV27,TRBD1,CASSLLSDRASGQGEKLFF,TGTGCCAGCAGTTTATTATCAGACAGGGCGTCGGGGCAAGGTGAAAAACTGTTTTTT
.,17,TRBJ1-6,TRBV7-2,.,CASSLVPASSYNSPLHF,TGTGCCAGCAGCTTAGTCCCAGCGAGCTCCTATAATTCACCCCTCCACTTT
.,14,TRBJ2-1,TRBV9,.,CASSVRQTSNEQFF,TGTGCCAGCAGCGTTAGGCAGACTTCTAATGAGCAGTTCTTC
.,18,TRBJ2-1,TRBV30,.,CAWSAIARDFLIKNEQFF,TGTGCCTGGAGTGCAATCGCTCGGGACTTTTTAATTAAGAATGAGCAGTTCTTC
.,16,TRBJ2-1,TRBV7-2,TRBD2,CASSQWTGGALNEQFF,TGTGCCAGCAGCCAGTGGACCGGGGGGGCATTAAATGAGCAGTTCTTC
once,17,TRBJ2-1,TRBV7-8,TRBD2,CASSLTLAGGPGNEQFF,TGTGCCAGCAGCTTAACCCTAGCGGGAGGGCCGGGAAATGAGCAGTTCTTC
.,11,TRBJ1-1,TRBV28,.,CASSSRLEAFF,TGTGCCAGCAGTTCCCGACTTGAAGCTTTCTTT
.,13,TRBJ2-3,TRBV6-1,.,CASSEHRADTQYF,TGTGCCAGCAGTGAACACCGAGCAGATACGCAGTATTTT
.,14,TRBJ1-4,TRBV18,TRBD1,CASSLGTGIEKLFF,TGTGCCAGCTCTTTAGGGACAGGGATCGAAAAACTGTTTTTT
.,15,TRBJ2-5,TRBV4-2,TRBD2,CASSIAGVGEETQYF,TGTGCCAGCAGCATAGCGGGGGTGGGGGAAGAGACCCAGTACTTC
.,16,TRBJ2-3,TRBV7-8,.,CASSLVTGLSTDTQYF,TGTGCCAGCAGCTTAGTTACGGGACTTAGCACAGATACGCAGTATTTT
.,15,TRBJ1-2,TRBV7-2,.,CASSLSQQGRDGYTF,TGTGCCAGCAGCTTAAGCCAACAGGGTAGGGATGGCTACACCTTC
.,15,TRBJ2-3,TRBV11-2,TRBD1,CASSPGQGHTDTQYF,TGTGCCAGCAGCCCCGGACAGGGGCACACAGATACGCAGTATTTT
few,15,TRBJ1-5,TRBV4-1,TRBD1,CASSRTGASNQPQHF,TGCGCCAGCAGCCGCACAGGGGCGAGCAATCAGCCCCAGCATTTT
.,15,TRBJ1-4,TRBV4-3,TRBD1,CASSQVGTGGEKLFF,TGCGCCAGCAGCCAAGTTGGGACAGGGGGAGAAAAACTGTTTTTT
few,15,TRBJ1-1,TRBV13,.,CASSPSTGGNTEAFF,TGTGCCAGCAGCCCCTCGACGGGGGGAAACACTGAAGCTTTCTTT
.,14,TRBJ1-6,TRBV18,.,CASSPDSDNSPLHF,TGTGCCAGCTCACCGGACAGCGATAATTCACCCCTCCACTTT
.,13,TRBJ1-2,TRBV12-3/TRBV12-4,.,CASSLGGTLGYTF,TGTGCCAGCAGTTTAGGCGGGACCCTCGGCTACACCTTC
once,16,TRBJ2-5,TRBV7-2,TRBD2,CASSLASLAGGETQYF,TGTGCCAGCAGCTTAGCCTCCCTAGCGGGAGGGGAGACCCAGTACTTC
.,16,TRBJ2-7,TRBV27,.,CASNMGGAPRGLEQYF,TGTGCCAGCAATATGGGGGGGGCCCCAAGAGGCTTGGAGCAGTACTTC
few,14,TRBJ2-1,TRBV27,.,CASSMGAGTNEQFF,TGTGCCAGCAGTATGGGAGCGGGCACCAATGAGCAGTTCTTC
.,11,TRBJ1-5,TRBV6-5,.,CASGNNQPQHF,TGTGCCAGCGGCAATAATCAGCCCCAGCATTTT
.,13,TRBJ2-5,TRBV2,TRBD2,CASRGTTQETQYF,TGTGCCAGCAGGGGGACTACCCAAGAGACCCAGTACTTC
.,13,TRBJ2-5,TRBV28,.,CASSMPSQETQYF,TGTGCCAGCAGCATGCCTAGCCAAGAGACCCAGTACTTC
.,19,TRBJ2-2,TRBV28,TRBD2,CASSLQRWGLAQNTGELFF,TGTGCCAGCAGTTTGCAGCGGTGGGGACTAGCGCAAAACACCGGGGAGCTGTTTTTT
.,15,TRBJ2-5,TRBV28,TRBD1,CASSPRQGGEETQYF,TGTGCCAGCAGTCCCCGACAGGGGGGGGAAGAGACCCAGTACTTC
.,15,TRBJ2-1,TRBV7-9,.,CASSSPWGGRNEQFF,TGTGCCAGCAGCTCCCCCTGGGGAGGAAGGAATGAGCAGTTCTTC
.,14,TRBJ2-1,TRBV11-2,TRBD1,CASSLGTGDIRQFF,TGTGCCAGCAGCCTCGGGACAGGCGATATCAGGCAGTTCTTC
.,13,TRBJ1-5,TRBV10-3,TRBD1,CAIQGAGNQPQHF,TGTGCCATTCAGGGGGCTGGAAATCAGCCCCAGCATTTT
.,15,TRBJ1-5,TRBV5-5,.,CASSPTGGRESPQHF,TGTGCCAGCAGCCCTACGGGGGGGCGCGAATCGCCCCAGCATTTT
.,11,TRBJ2-3,TRBV6-5,.,CASRQGDTQYF,TGTGCCAGCAGGCAGGGAGATACGCAGTATTTT